Each of the 9 T cell receptor beta chains below was sequenced from the same sample in a study of neurological immune-mediated disorders. Each CDR3 protein gets one entry after TCRdb re-called the 5' RACE reads with MiXCR. Counted here are some 41,000 distinct CDR3 sequences, about 2.5% occurring once; the ten biggest clones make up 9.5% to 15%. The sample consisted of PBMCs. These receptors were taken from a man between 25 and 39 years old with multiple sclerosis.

This clonotype was found many times. The chain recombines TRBV6-5 with TRBJ1-2; D remains ambiguous. The germline V and J ends were trimmed by 0 bases and 4 bases, with 6 bases remaining between them. The CDR3 is 13 residues long. Germline CDR1 MNHEY, CDR2 SVGAGI. The DNA of the CDR3 is TGTGCCAGCAGTTACTCGGGCAGCTATGGCTACACCTTC. This translates into CASSYSGSYGYTF.

The chain employs TRBV19 and TRBJ1-2; the D gene is possibly TRBD1 (5 bases). Germline V gene data show CDR1 as LNHDA and CDR2 as SQIVND (reference sequence). The germline V and J ends were trimmed by 5 bases and 4 bases, with 14 bases remaining between them. The CDR3 has 14 amino acids. The CDR3 sequence is CASSWGDTGYGYTF. In DNA, the CDR3 is TGTGCCAGTAGTTGGGGGGATACGGGCTATGGCTACACCTTC.

This clonotype was seen repeatedly, ten times or more. V and J are TRBV20-1 and TRBJ2-1, with D tentatively TRBD1 (6 bases). CDR1 is DFQATT and CDR2 is SNEGSKA in the germline V gene (reference sequence). CDR3 length: 12 amino acids. V shed 4 bases and J shed 8 bases, with 12 bases lying between them. The CDR3 protein is CSATRTEYEQFF. The CDR3 DNA reads as TGCAGTGCTACCCGGACAGAATATGAGCAGTTCTTC.

In its sample, this clonotype was seen many times. The J gene is TRBJ1-1, the V gene TRBV5-1; D not certain. The CDR3 contains 14 residues. CDR1 is SGHRS, CDR2 YFSETQ, per germline. V was pared by 4 bases and J by 11 bases, with 21 bases between. The DNA of the CDR3 is TGCGCCAGCAGCGCCTCCCTCGGGGTTCGGGAGGCTTTCTTT. It encodes CASSASLGVREAFF. The variable domain in full, completed from reference TRBV5-1 and TRBJ1-1, reads KAGVTQTPRYLIKTRGQQVTLSCSPISGHRSVSWYQQTPGQGLQFLFEYFSETQRNKGNFPGRFSGRQFSNSRSEMNVSTLELGDSALYLCASSASLGVREAFFGQGTRLTVV.

This clonotype was seen ten or more times. The genes are TRBV5-1 and TRBJ1-1; 9 nucleotides agree with TRBD1. The germline V gene has CDR1 SGHRS and CDR2 YFSETQ. This CDR3 has 16 amino acids. The V gene end was trimmed by 0 bases and the J gene end by 0 bases; junction bases not matched to a gene: 3. The CDR3: CASSLGTGVMNTEAFF. The CDR3 coding sequence is TGCGCCAGCAGCTTGGGGACAGGGGTAATGAACACTGAAGCTTTCTTT. Combining the CDR3 with reference TRBV5-1 and TRBJ1-1 gives the whole variable domain KAGVTQTPRYLIKTRGQQVTLSCSPISGHRSVSWYQQTPGQGLQFLFEYFSETQRNKGNFPGRFSGRQFSNSRSEMNVSTLELGDSALYLCASSLGTGVMNTEAFFGQGTRLTVV.

The sample holds many counts of this clonotype. The rearrangement joins TRBV27 to TRBJ2-7, with D perhaps TRBD1 (6 bases). The V end was cut by 10 bases, the J end by 2 bases, with 18 bases between. Looked up from germline, CDR1 is MNHEY and CDR2 is SMNVEV (reference sequence). CDR3 length equals 14 residues. In nucleotides, the CDR3 is TGTGCCACCGGTGCTCTAGCAGGGGCCTACGAGCAGTACTTC. Its protein product is CATGALAGAYEQYF.

In this sample, this clonotype turned up many times. This sequence joins TRBV12-3 or TRBV12-4 and TRBJ2-5; 8 nucleotides line up with TRBD1. After removal of 5 bases from V and 4 bases from J, the junction contained 3 bases not matched to a gene. This CDR3 contains 13 residues. CDR3 in DNA: TGTGCCAGCAGTCAGGGGGCAGGAGAGACCCAGTACTTC. It codes for CASSQGAGETQYF.

Ten or more counts support this clonotype. The chain carries TRBV5-1 and TRBJ2-7; D not resolved. Germline values: CDR1 SGHRS, CDR2 YFSETQ. V dropped 4 bases and J dropped 3 bases, with 14 bases sitting between them. The CDR3 has 14 residues. The CDR3, as DNA: TGCGCCAGCAGCCACTACGGCGGTTTCTACGAGCAGTACTTC. Translating gives CASSHYGGFYEQYF. The entire variable domain, with the rest obtained from reference TRBV5-1 and TRBJ2-7, is as follows: KAGVTQTPRYLIKTRGQQVTLSCSPISGHRSVSWYQQTPGQGLQFLFEYFSETQRNKGNFPGRFSGRQFSNSRSEMNVSTLELGDSALYLCASSHYGGFYEQYFGPGTRLTVT.

The sample holds many counts of this clonotype. The chain has TRBV28 and TRBJ2-7; D is perhaps TRBD1 (6 bases). Trimming took off 3 bases at V and 2 bases at J, with 11 bases between the two ends. The CDR3 loop spans 14 amino acids. Germline V lookup: CDR1 MDHEN, CDR2 SYDVKM. For the CDR3, the DNA is TGTGCCAGCAGTTTGGGAACAGGGACCTACGAGCAGTACTTC. Its translation: CASSLGTGTYEQYF.